A selection of T cell receptor beta chains follows, all from one sample in a study of blood T cell repertoires in COVID-19. The repertoire was sequenced with immunoSEQ multiplex PCR; TCRdb's copy has only in-frame clones and lacks some. This table holds 150,000 to 200,000 clones, about 87% found once. Sequenced input: peripheral blood. The receptors derive from a man aged 60 to 69 with acute or convalescent COVID-19. The CDR3 runs from the conserved cysteine through the conserved F or W. The D gene is left open where the match is weak. Some rows have no size entry. The others give once, few or many, or a class for an expanded clone.

>TRBJ2-3|TRBV15|.|.
CATRGRGGTDTQYF
TGTGCCACCAGGGGGCGGGGTGGCACAGATACGCAGTATTTT
>TRBJ2-1|TRBV7-3|TRBD2|.
CASSPNPGLVGDNEQFF
TGTGCCAGCAGCCCAAACCCGGGACTAGTGGGGGACAATGAGCAGTTCTTC
>TRBJ1-1|TRBV29-1|.|.
CSGKTGNTEAFF
TGCAGCGGCAAGACAGGGAACACTGAAGCTTTCTTT
>TRBJ1-1|TRBV12-5|.|few
CASGLLTEAFF
TGTGCTAGTGGTTTGTTAACTGAAGCTTTCTTT
>TRBJ2-1|TRBV6-5|.|.
CASSLTWSSYNEQFF
TGTGCCAGCAGTCTTACTTGGAGCTCCTACAATGAGCAGTTCTTC
>TRBJ2-5|TRBV29-1|TRBD2|.
CSVDMGLAGGEYF
TGCAGCGTTGATATGGGGCTAGCGGGGGGGGAGTACTTC
>TRBJ1-6|TRBV7-3|.|.
CASSSGPGGSPLHF
TGTGCCAGCAGCTCGGGCCCGGGGGGTTCACCCCTCCACTTT
>TRBJ1-4|TRBV21-1|.|.
CASSWLGQGTTNEKLFF
TGTGCCAGCAGCTGGTTGGGACAGGGTACAACTAATGAAAAACTGTTTTTT
>TRBJ2-2|TRBV9|TRBD2|.
CASGLAGGRGELFF
TGTGCCAGCGGACTAGCGGGAGGTAGGGGGGAGCTGTTTTTT
>TRBJ1-2|TRBV2|.|.
CASSEETPYGYTF
TGTGCCAGCAGTGAAGAGACACCGTATGGCTACACCTTC
>TRBJ2-5|TRBV5-1|.|once
CASTGTRQETQYF
TGCGCCAGCACCGGGACACGCCAAGAGACCCAGTACTTC
>TRBJ2-5|TRBV3-1/TRBV3-2|TRBD2|.
CASSQPGLAGETQYF
TGTGCCAGCAGCCAACCGGGACTAGCGGGAGAGACCCAGTACTTC
>TRBJ1-3|TRBV5-6|.|few
CASSLARVAGNTIYF
TGTGCCAGCAGCTTGGCCAGGGTAGCTGGAAACACCATATATTTT
>TRBJ1-1|TRBV5-6|TRBD1|.
CASSFRTGRGTEAFF
TGTGCCAGCAGCTTCCGGACAGGGAGGGGAACTGAAGCTTTCTTT
>TRBJ1-5|TRBV9|.|.
CASSVGRREPQHF
TGTGCCAGCAGCGTAGGCAGGAGGGAGCCCCAGCATTTT
>TRBJ1-2|TRBV18|TRBD1|.
CASSPSTGGKTF
TGTGCCAGCTCACCCAGCACAGGGGGAAAGACCTTC
>TRBJ2-2|TRBV27|TRBD1|.
CASSFDRETGELFF
TGTGCCAGCAGTTTCGACAGGGAGACCGGGGAGCTGTTTTTT
>TRBJ2-5|TRBV5-5|.|few
CASSFLGRRYF
TGTGCCAGCAGCTTTCTGGGGCGGCGGTACTTC
>TRBJ2-5|TRBV7-7|.|.
CASSLVLGETQYF
TGTGCCAGCAGCTTAGTTCTAGGAGAGACCCAGTACTTC
>TRBJ1-2|TRBV7-9|.|.
CASSLAGGRGGYTF
TGTGCCAGCAGCTTAGCAGGCGGAAGGGGTGGCTACACCTTC
>TRBJ1-3|TRBV19|.|.
CASSIYSRSGNTIYF
TGTGCCAGTAGTATTTACAGCCGCTCTGGAAACACCATATATTTT
>TRBJ2-3|TRBV7-3|.|once
CASSSDRAFADTQYF
TGTGCCAGCAGCTCGGACAGAGCCTTTGCAGATACGCAGTATTTT
>TRBJ1-5|TRBV6-6|.|few
CASSYGQFHQPQHF
TGTGCCAGCAGTTACGGACAGTTCCATCAGCCCCAGCATTTT
>TRBJ2-7|TRBV4-3|TRBD2|.
CASSQRLAGGLDYEQYF
TGCGCCAGCAGCCAAAGACTAGCGGGAGGTCTCGACTACGAGCAGTACTTC
>TRBJ1-5|TRBV24-1|.|.
CATSDSYGQPQHF
TGTGCCACCAGTGATTCCTATGGTCAGCCCCAGCATTTT
>TRBJ2-7|TRBV10-3|.|.
CATSGEPSSYEQYF
TGTGCCACGAGTGGGGAGCCTAGCTCCTACGAGCAGTACTTC
>TRBJ2-1|TRBV12-3/TRBV12-4|.|few
CASRLGNEQFF
TGTGCCAGCAGGCTCGGCAATGAGCAGTTCTTC
>TRBJ2-1|TRBV5-8|TRBD1|.
CASSLGTGVTNEQFF
TGTGCCAGCAGCTTGGGGACAGGGGTCACCAATGAGCAGTTCTTC
>TRBJ2-7|TRBV5-3|TRBD1|.
CARREKPGQGEYEQYF
TGTGCCAGAAGAGAAAAACCGGGACAGGGGGAGTACGAGCAGTACTTC
>TRBJ1-1|TRBV19|TRBD1|.
CASSHRGLGRPEAFF
TGTGCCAGTAGCCACAGGGGGCTGGGTAGGCCTGAAGCTTTCTTT
>TRBJ2-5|TRBV9|.|.
CASSVAGWQETQYF
TGTGCCAGCAGCGTAGCGGGTTGGCAAGAGACCCAGTACTTC
>TRBJ1-1|TRBV7-9|TRBD1|.
CASSLGQGRTNTEAFF
TGTGCCAGCAGCCTGGGACAGGGCCGCACCAACACTGAAGCTTTCTTT
>TRBJ1-6|TRBV5-1|TRBD1|.
CASSLVQGGNSPLHF
TGCGCCAGCAGCTTGGTTCAGGGGGGCAATTCACCCCTCCACTTT
>TRBJ1-2|TRBV10-3|.|.
CAITKGDLNYGYTF
TGTGCCATCACAAAGGGGGACCTTAACTATGGCTACACCTTC
>TRBJ1-1|TRBV19|.|.
CASSPPSLTVNTEAFF
TGTGCCAGTAGTCCGCCATCGCTGACAGTGAACACTGAAGCTTTCTTT
>TRBJ1-4|TRBV27|TRBD1|.
CASSGQGARGEKLFF
TGTGCCAGCAGTGGACAGGGGGCGCGGGGTGAAAAACTGTTTTTT
>TRBJ1-2|TRBV25-1|.|once
CASRSESNYGYTF
TGTGCCAGCAGGAGCGAATCCAACTATGGCTACACCTTC
>TRBJ1-5|TRBV6-2/TRBV6-3|.|.
CASSLQGNQPQHF
TGTGCCAGCAGTCTTCAGGGCAATCAGCCCCAGCATTTT
>TRBJ2-5|TRBV5-4|.|.
CASSQRRETQYF
TGTGCCAGCAGCCAGCGGAGGGAGACCCAGTACTTC
>TRBJ1-6|TRBV24-1|.|.
CATSDTRAGSPLHF
TGTGCCACCAGTGATACCCGTGCTGGCTCACCCCTCCACTTT
>TRBJ2-2|TRBV2|.|.
CASSENPVGELFF
TGTGCCAGCAGTGAAAACCCGGTCGGGGAGCTGTTTTTT
>TRBJ1-2|TRBV30|.|.
CAWSVGENYGYTF
TGTGCCTGGAGTGTAGGGGAAAACTATGGCTACACCTTC
>TRBJ2-1|TRBV10-1|TRBD2|.
CASSESGGRAIDEQFF
TGCGCCAGCAGTGAGTCCGGCGGGAGGGCCATCGATGAGCAGTTCTTC
>TRBJ1-2|TRBV19|.|.
CASSLQRRGIYGYTF
TGTGCCAGTAGCCTACAGCGACGGGGGATCTATGGCTACACCTTC
>TRBJ1-3|TRBV5-4|.|.
CASSERTASGNTIYF
TGTGCCAGCAGCGAAAGGACAGCCTCTGGAAACACCATATATTTT
>TRBJ2-1|TRBV4-1|TRBD2|.
CASSQEGLAASNEQFF
TGCGCCAGCAGCCAAGAGGGACTAGCGGCGTCCAATGAGCAGTTCTTC
>TRBJ2-5|TRBV6-6|TRBD1|.
CASTSRGQAQETQYF
TGTGCCAGCACCTCCCGGGGACAGGCCCAAGAGACCCAGTACTTC
>TRBJ2-7|TRBV18|TRBD2|.
CASSPGLADSYEQYF
TGTGCCAGCTCACCGGGACTAGCGGATTCCTACGAGCAGTACTTC
>TRBJ2-1|TRBV3-1/TRBV3-2|.|.
CASSLTDSTRNEQFF
TGTGCCAGCAGCCTTACTGACAGCACAAGGAATGAGCAGTTCTTC
>TRBJ2-5|TRBV12-3/TRBV12-4|.|.
CASRLGGQTQYF
TGTGCCAGCAGGTTAGGAGGGCAGACCCAGTACTTC
>TRBJ1-1|TRBV29-1|.|once
CSVVRDGGRTTEAFF
TGCAGCGTTGTAAGGGACGGGGGGCGGACCACTGAAGCTTTCTTT